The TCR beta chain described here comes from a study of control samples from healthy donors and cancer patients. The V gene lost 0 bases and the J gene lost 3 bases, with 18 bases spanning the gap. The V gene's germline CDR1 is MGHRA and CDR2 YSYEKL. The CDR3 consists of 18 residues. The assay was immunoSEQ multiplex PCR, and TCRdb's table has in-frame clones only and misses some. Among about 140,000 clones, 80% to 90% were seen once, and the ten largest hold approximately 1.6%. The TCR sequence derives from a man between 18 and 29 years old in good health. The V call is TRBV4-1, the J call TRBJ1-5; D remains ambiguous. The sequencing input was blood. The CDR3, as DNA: TGCGCCAGCAGCCAAGAAGTATCTGCCGGGGTCGACAATCAGCCCCAGCATTTT. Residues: CASSQEVSAGVDNQPQHF.